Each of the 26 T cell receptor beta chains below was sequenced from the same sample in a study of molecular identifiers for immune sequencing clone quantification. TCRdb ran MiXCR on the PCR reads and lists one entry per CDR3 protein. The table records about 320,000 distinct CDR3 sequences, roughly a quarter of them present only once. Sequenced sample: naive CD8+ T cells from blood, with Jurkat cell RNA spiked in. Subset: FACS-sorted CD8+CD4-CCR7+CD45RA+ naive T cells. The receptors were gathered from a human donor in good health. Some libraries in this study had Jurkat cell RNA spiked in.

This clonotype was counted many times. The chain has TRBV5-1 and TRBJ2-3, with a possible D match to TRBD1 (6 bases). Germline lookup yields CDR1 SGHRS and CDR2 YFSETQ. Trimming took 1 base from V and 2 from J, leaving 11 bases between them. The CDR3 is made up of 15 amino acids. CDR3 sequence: CASSLSQGSTDTQYF. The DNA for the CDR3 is TGCGCCAGCAGCTTGAGCCAGGGGTCCACAGATACGCAGTATTTT.

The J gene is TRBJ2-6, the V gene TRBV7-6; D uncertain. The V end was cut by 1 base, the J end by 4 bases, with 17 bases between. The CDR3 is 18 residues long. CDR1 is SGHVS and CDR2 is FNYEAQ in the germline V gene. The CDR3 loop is CASSLGVSFDWGANVLTF. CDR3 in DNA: TGTGCCAGCAGCTTAGGAGTCTCTTTTGACTGGGGGGCCAACGTCCTGACTTTC.

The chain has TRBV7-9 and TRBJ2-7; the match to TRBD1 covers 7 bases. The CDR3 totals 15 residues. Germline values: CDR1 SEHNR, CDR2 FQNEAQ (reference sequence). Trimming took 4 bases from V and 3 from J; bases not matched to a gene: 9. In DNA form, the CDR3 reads TGTGCCAGCAGCTCCACGACAGGGAGTGGCTACGAGCAGTACTTC. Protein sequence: CASSSTTGSGYEQYF.

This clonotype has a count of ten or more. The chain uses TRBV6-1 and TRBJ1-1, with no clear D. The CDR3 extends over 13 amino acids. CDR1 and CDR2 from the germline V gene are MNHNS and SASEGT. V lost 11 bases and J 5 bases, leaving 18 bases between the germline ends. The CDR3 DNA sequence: TGTGCCTTAGACCGGGGTACGTGGACTGAAGCTTTCTTT. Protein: CALDRGTWTEAFF.

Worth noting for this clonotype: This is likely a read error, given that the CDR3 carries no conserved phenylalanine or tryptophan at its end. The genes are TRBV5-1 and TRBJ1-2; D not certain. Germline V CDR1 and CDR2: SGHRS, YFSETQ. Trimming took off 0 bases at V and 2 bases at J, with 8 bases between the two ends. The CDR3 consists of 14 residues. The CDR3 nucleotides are TGCGCCAGCAGCTTGGGTCCCGAGAACTATGGCTACACCCTC. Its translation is CASSLGPENYGYTL.

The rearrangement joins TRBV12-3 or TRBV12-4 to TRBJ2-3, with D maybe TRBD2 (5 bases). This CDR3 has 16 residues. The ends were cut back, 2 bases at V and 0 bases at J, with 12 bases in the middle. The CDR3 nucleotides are TGTGCCAGCAGTTTACCCCCGGGGTCTAGCACAGATACGCAGTATTTT. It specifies CASSLPPGSSTDTQYF.

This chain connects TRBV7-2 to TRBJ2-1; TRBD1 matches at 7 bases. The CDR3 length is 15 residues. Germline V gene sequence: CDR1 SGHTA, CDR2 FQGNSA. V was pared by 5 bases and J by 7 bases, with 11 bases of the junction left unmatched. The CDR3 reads CASSPRSGGFNEQFF. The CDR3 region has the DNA TGTGCCAGCAGCCCTCGCTCAGGGGGTTTTAATGAGCAGTTCTTC.

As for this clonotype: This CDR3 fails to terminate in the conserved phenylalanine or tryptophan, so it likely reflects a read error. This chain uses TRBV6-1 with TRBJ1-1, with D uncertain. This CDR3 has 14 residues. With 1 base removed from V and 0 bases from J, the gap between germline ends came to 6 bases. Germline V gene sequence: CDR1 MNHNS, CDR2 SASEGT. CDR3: CASSEVDLNTEAFL. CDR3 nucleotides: TGTGCCAGCAGTGAAGTGGACCTGAACACTGAAGCTTTCTTA.

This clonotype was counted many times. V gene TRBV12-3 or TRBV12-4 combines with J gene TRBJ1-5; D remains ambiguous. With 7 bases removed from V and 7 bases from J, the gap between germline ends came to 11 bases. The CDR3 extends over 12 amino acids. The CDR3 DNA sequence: TGTGCCAGCACCCCCGGGAACCAGCCCCAGCATTTT. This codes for CASTPGNQPQHF.

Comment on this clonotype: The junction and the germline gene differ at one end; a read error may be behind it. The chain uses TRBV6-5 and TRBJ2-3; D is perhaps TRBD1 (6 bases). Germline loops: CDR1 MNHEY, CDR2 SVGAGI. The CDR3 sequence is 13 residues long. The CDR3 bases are TGTGCCAGCAGTCTAACAGGGCCAGATACGCAGTCTTTT. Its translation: CASSLTGPDTQSF.

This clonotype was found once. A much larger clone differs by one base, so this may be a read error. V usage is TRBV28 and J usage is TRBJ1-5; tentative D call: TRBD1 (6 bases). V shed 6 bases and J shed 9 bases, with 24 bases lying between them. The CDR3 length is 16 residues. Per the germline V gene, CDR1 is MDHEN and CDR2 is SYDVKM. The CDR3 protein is CASSLGLLTGHRPQHF. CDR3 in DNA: TGTGCCAGCAGCTTGGGCCTGCTGACAGGCCATCGGCCCCAGCATTTT.

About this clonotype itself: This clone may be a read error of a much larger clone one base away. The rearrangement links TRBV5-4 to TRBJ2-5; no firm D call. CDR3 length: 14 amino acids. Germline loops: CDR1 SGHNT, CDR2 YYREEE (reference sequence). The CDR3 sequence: CASGLDGYGETQYF. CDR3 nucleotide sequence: TGTGCCAGCGGCTTGGATGGGTACGGGGAGACCCAGTACTTC.

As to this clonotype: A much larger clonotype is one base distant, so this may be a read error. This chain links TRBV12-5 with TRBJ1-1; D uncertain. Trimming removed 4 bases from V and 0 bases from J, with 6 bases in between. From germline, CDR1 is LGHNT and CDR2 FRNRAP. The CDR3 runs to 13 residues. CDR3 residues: CASGSTLNTEAFF. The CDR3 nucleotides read TGTGCTAGTGGTTCGACACTGAACACTGAAGCTTTCTTT.

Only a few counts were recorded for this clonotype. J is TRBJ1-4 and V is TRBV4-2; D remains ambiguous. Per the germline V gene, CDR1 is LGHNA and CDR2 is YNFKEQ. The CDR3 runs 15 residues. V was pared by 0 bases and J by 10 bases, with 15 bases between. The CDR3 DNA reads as TGTGCCAGCAGCCAAGATCTTGTAAGCGTAGTAAAACTGTTTTTT. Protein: CASSQDLVSVVKLFF.

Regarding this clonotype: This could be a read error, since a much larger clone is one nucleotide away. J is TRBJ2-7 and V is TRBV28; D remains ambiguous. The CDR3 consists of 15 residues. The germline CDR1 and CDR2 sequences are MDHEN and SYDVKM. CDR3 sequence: CVSSPYSDPSYEQYF. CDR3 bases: TGTGTCAGCAGTCCCTACAGTGACCCCTCCTACGAGCAGTACTTC.

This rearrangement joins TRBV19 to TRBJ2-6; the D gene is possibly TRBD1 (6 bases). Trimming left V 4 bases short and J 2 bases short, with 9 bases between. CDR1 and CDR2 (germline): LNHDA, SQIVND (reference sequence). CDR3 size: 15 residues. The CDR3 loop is CASSTYRAGANVLTF. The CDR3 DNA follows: TGTGCCAGTAGTACCTACAGGGCTGGGGCCAACGTCCTGACTTTC.

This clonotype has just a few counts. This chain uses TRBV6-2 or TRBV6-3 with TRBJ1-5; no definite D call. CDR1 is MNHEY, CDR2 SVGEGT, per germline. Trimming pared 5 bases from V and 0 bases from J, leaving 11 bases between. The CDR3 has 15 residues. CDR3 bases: TGTGCCAGCAGTCCGAGTCTATATAGCAATCAGCCCCAGCATTTT. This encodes CASSPSLYSNQPQHF.

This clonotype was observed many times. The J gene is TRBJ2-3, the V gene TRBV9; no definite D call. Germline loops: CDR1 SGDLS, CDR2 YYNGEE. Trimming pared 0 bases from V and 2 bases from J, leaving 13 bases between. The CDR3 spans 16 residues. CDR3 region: CASSVEAADTTDTQYF. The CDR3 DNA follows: TGTGCCAGCAGCGTAGAGGCAGCCGACACCACAGATACGCAGTATTTT.

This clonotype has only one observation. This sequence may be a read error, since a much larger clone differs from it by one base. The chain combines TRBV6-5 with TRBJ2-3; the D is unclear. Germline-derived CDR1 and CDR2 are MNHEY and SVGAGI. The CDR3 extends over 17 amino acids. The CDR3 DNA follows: TGTGCCAGCAGTTACTCCCCCGGGCAGGATCACACAGCTACGCAGTATTTT. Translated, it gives CASSYSPGQDHTATQYF.

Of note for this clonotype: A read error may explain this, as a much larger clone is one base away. In nucleotides, the CDR3 is TGCAGCGTTGATCGGGGGCCAACTGGAGCTTTCTTT. The encoded protein is CSVDRGPTGAFF. The chain has TRBV29-1 and TRBJ1-1; D is possibly TRBD1 (6 bases). Germline assignment: CDR1 SQVTM and CDR2 ANQGSEA. The CDR3 is made up of 12 amino acids.

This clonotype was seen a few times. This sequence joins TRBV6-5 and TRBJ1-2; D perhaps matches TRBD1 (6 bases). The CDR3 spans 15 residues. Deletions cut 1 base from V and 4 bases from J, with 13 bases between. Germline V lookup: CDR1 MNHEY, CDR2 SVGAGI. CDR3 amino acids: CASSYYREASYGYTF. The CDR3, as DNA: TGTGCCAGCAGTTACTACAGGGAGGCCAGCTATGGCTACACCTTC.

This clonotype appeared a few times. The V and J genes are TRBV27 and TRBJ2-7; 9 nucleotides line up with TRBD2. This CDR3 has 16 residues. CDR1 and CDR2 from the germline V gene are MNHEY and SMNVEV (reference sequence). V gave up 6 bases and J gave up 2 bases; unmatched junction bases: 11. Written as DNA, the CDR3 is TGTGCCAGCAGCTCTCTCGGGGTAGCGGGAGCCTACGAGCAGTACTTC. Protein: CASSSLGVAGAYEQYF.

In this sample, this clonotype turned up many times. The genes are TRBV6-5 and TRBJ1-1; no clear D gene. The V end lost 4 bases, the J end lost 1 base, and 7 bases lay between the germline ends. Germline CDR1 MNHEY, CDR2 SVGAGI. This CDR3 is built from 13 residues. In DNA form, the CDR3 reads TGTGCCAGCAGTTTTAGCTCGAACACTGAAGCTTTCTTT. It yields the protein CASSFSSNTEAFF.

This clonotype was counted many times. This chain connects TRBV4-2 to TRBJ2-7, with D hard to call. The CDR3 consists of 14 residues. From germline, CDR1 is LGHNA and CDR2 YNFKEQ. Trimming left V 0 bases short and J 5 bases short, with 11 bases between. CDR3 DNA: TGTGCCAGCAGCCAAGATCGAAGGATGGACGAGCAGTACTTC. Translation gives CASSQDRRMDEQYF.

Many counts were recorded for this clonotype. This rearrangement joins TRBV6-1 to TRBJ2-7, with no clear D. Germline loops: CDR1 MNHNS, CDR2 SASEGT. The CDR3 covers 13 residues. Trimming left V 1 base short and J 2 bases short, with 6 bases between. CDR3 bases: TGTGCCAGCAGTGAAGTGGTGACCTACGAGCAGTACTTC. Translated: CASSEVVTYEQYF.

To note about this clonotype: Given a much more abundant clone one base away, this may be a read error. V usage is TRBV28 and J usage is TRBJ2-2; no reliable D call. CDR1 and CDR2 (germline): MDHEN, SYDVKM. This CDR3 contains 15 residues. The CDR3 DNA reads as TGTGCCAGCAGTTTATGGGGGATCGGCACCAGGGAGCTGTTTTTT. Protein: CASSLWGIGTRELFF.